The 11 T cell receptor beta chains below were found in one sample sequenced in a study of blood T cell repertoires in COVID-19. Sequencing was performed with immunoSEQ multiplex PCR; in TCRdb, only in-frame clones are kept and a portion is missing. The sample contains roughly 100,000 clones, 70% to 80% of which appear only once. Material: peripheral blood. Every receptor here comes from a man older than 75 with COVID-19, enrolled during active disease.

This chain links TRBV2 with TRBJ2-7; 11 nucleotides align to TRBD1. The length of the CDR3 is 13 residues. Germline assignment: CDR1 SNHLY and CDR2 FYNNEI. V shed 5 bases and J 6 bases; nucleotides not matched to a gene: 3. CDR3 nucleotide sequence: TGTGCCAGCAGTCGGACAGGGGGCGGCGAGCAGTACTTC. Translating it yields CASSRTGGGEQYF.

This chain connects TRBV6-1 to TRBJ1-2; weak D call: TRBD1 (5 bases). The CDR3 extends over 15 amino acids. Germline assignment: CDR1 MNHNS and CDR2 SASEGT. V was trimmed by 1 base and J by 4 bases, leaving 13 bases between them. CDR3 nucleotides: TGTGCCAGCAGTGAAGGGGGCTACCCCTCCTATGGCTACACCTTC. Protein sequence: CASSEGGYPSYGYTF.

The chain has TRBV6-2 or TRBV6-3 and TRBJ1-5; no clear D. Germline V gene sequence: CDR1 MNHEY, CDR2 SVGEGT. Trimming took off 1 base at V and 2 bases at J, with 9 bases between the two ends. The CDR3 totals 15 residues. The CDR3 nucleotides are TGTGCCAGCAGTTACTTTGGCAGTCGCAATCAGCCCCAGCATTTT. This sequence encodes CASSYFGSRNQPQHF.

This clone was picked up one time. The rearrangement uses TRBV24-1 and TRBJ2-7; tentative D call: TRBD1 (6 bases). Germline CDR1 reads KGHDR; CDR2 reads SFDVKD. The ends were cut back, 12 bases at V and 0 bases at J, with 17 bases in the middle. This CDR3 region has 14 residues. In DNA form, the CDR3 reads TGTGCCCCTCTGGGGGCAGAGGACTCCTACGAGCAGTACTTC. Translating it yields CAPLGAEDSYEQYF.

This sequence joins TRBV5-4 and TRBJ1-1; a possible D gene is TRBD1 (5 bases). CDR1 is SGHNT, CDR2 YYREEE, per germline (reference sequence). The length of the CDR3 is 15 residues. V lost 3 bases to trimming and J lost 0 bases, with 12 bases between them. CDR3 sequence reads: CASSSPTVMNTEAFF. The CDR3 DNA reads as TGTGCCAGCAGCTCTCCGACAGTGATGAACACTGAAGCTTTCTTT.

Remarks on this clone: The sample carries other DNA sequences with the same CDR3. The chain joins TRBV6-6 to TRBJ1-2; possible D gene TRBD1, 5 bases. This CDR3 spans 13 amino acids. Germline CDR1 MNHNY, CDR2 SVGAGI (reference sequence). Trimming took 0 bases from V and 6 from J, leaving 8 bases between them. The CDR3, as DNA: TGTGCCAGCAGTTACTCGGGGGGAGATGGCTACACCTTC. It specifies CASSYSGGDGYTF.

The rearrangement joins TRBV9 to TRBJ2-2; 11 bases are shared with TRBD2. The germline V gene has CDR1 SGDLS and CDR2 YYNGEE. Losses at the gene ends were 0 bases for V and 4 bases for J; bases not matched to a gene: 5. There are 17 residues in the CDR3. CDR3 protein: CASSVGGLAVSTGELFF. DNA for the CDR3: TGTGCCAGCAGCGTAGGGGGACTAGCGGTTAGCACCGGGGAGCTGTTTTTT.

The chain carries TRBV7-3 and TRBJ1-6; D is unclear. Germline values: CDR1 SGHTA, CDR2 FQGTGA. The CDR3 is 13 residues long. Trimming stripped 5 bases from V and 10 bases from J, with 12 bases between. This CDR3 reads CASSATGRSPLHF. CDR3 bases: TGTGCCAGCAGCGCCACCGGGAGGTCACCCCTCCACTTT.

The DNA for the CDR3 is TGCAGTGCTAGTACTAGCAGTTACGAGCAGTACTTC. This gives the protein CSASTSSYEQYF. The V and J genes are TRBV20-1 and TRBJ2-7, with TRBD2 as a possible D gene (6 bases). There are 12 residues in the CDR3. Germline V gene lookup returns CDR1 DFQATT and CDR2 SNEGSKA (reference sequence). Trimming took off 3 bases at V and 4 bases at J, with 10 bases between the two ends.

The chain has TRBV27 and TRBJ1-1, with TRBD1 matching 8 bases. The CDR3 is 14 amino acids. Germline trimming cut 5 bases from V and 4 bases from J; bases unmatched to any gene: 6. CDR1 MNHEY and CDR2 SMNVEV come from the germline V gene (reference sequence). The CDR3 loop is CASSQWDRFTEAFF. Written as DNA, the CDR3 is TGTGCCAGCAGTCAGTGGGACAGGTTCACTGAAGCTTTCTTT.

The chain carries TRBV5-1 and TRBJ2-2, with 8 bases fitting TRBD1. The germline CDR1 and CDR2 sequences are SGHRS and YFSETQ. The CDR3 totals 16 residues. V was pared by 4 bases and J by 2 bases, with 7 bases of the junction left unmatched. The CDR3 DNA reads as TGCGCCAGCAGCCCGGACAGGGCTACAAACACCGGGGAGCTGTTTTTT. This sequence encodes CASSPDRATNTGELFF.